The entry that follows covers one T cell receptor beta chain sequence. This clonotype was recorded a few times. Its antigen is still unknown. Base quality data are lacking; no much larger clone is found one base away. These data come from a study of T cells after yellow fever vaccination (dated by TCRdb to the late 2010s). Context from the whole study: Libraries from fractions with low cell numbers were prepared with the SMART-Seq v4 Ultra Low Input RNA kit. Bulk TCR alpha and beta repertoires were sequenced longitudinally to track T-cell clones before and after primary and booster YFV17D yellow fever vaccination. Two healthy male donors made up the cohort, one aged 18 to 30 years and the other aged 30 to 40 years. Blood was collected at multiple timepoints before and after primary and secondary immunization, and bulk PBMC replicates and cell subsets were isolated.

Results the study describes overall, beyond this receptor: A small share of clonotypes was detected in both CD4 and CD8 compartments, with the overlap likely arising from convergent recombination. Because only two donors were included in the study, the extent to which the findings can be generalized is limited. FACS-sorted repertoires could contain abundant contaminating clonotypes from the bulk population, so computational filtering was required. Most clones expanded after primary vaccination were re-detected after the booster (almost 98% of CD4 and 88% of CD8), suggesting broad memory maintenance. Compared with the primary T-cell response, the secondary T-cell response was faster but weaker, reaching its peak on day 5 rather than on day 15.

The V end loses 3 bases and the J end loses 4 bases, and a stretch of 12 bases separates them. The CDR3 numbers 14 residues from cysteine through phenylalanine. Only the CDR3 region is kept as DNA, spanning 42 bases read in frame from base 1. The data were produced on an Illumina NovaSeq 6000. TCR cDNA was made using 5'RACE template switching, a step that added a universal primer site and unique molecular identifiers. Priming of cDNA synthesis was performed from both the TCR alpha and TCR beta constant segments. Libraries were amplified in two PCR steps, with sample barcodes and sequencing adapters added in the second step. Libraries were sequenced on Illumina HiSeq 2500 (2x100 bp) or NovaSeq (2x150 bp). The published analysis was carried out like this. Demultiplexing of reads and collapsing into UMI consensus sequences were performed with MIGEC, and V(D)J alignment was carried out with MiXCR. Vaccine-responding clonotypes were identified with edgeR using replicate PBMC samples, with FDR below 0.01 and a log2 fold change above 5 up to day 15 being required. Bulk clonotypes were assigned CD4 or CD8 identity according to which sequenced CD4 or CD8 repertoire held them at higher abundance. Starting from the raw public reads, TCRdb applied fastp trimming at Q25, assembled clones with MiXCR and retained in-frame beta chains. CDR3 protein sequences are deduplicated, and each keeps its most common genes and DNA. Here the V and J calls rest on TCRdb's processing, not on the authors' analysis. This sample is represented by 250,000 to 350,000 distinct CDR3 sequences; less than 9.5% of them were singletons. 3% to 4% of the sample rests with the top ten.

The label giving this sample's treatment or condition can be read as: live attenuated yellow fever vaccine strain. PBMCs were isolated from peripheral blood using a standard Ficoll-Paque protocol. Dynabeads CD4 and CD8 positive selection kits were used to isolate the CD4 and CD8 T-cell fractions. TriZol was used to extract RNA from bulk PBMCs, CD4 and CD8 fractions, and dextramer-positive and dextramer-negative fractions. The sequence derives from a man between 18 and 35 years old who received the YFV17D yellow fever vaccine. The chain uses TRBV12-3 or TRBV12-4 and TRBJ1-1; the D gene is perhaps TRBD1, from 5 matching bases. The specimen comprised CD4+ T cells sorted from PBMCs, sampled 5 days after the yellow fever booster vaccination. In nucleotides, the sequence is TGTGCCAGCAGTTTTCAGCTGGACATCACTGAAGCTTTCTTT. Protein translation: CASSFQLDITEAFF.